These 3 T cell receptor beta chains were sequenced from one sample in a study of blood T cells in healthy people across ages. Through a sample-barcoded 5' primer and a J-beta primer mix, a second PCR was run for roughly 6 to 12 cycles. TCRdb analysed the 5' RACE reads with MiXCR anew, one entry per CDR3 protein. The sample carries 550,000 to 750,000 distinct CDR3 sequences, around 21% recorded once. The specimen sequenced was blood. The receptors were gathered from a man in his sixties or seventies in good health.

A few counts support this clonotype. The CDR3 spells CASSLGIGQGQTYEQYF. CDR3 DNA: TGTGCCAGCAGCTTAGGGATTGGACAGGGACAAACCTACGAGCAGTACTTC. This sequence joins TRBV11-2 and TRBJ2-7; 8 bases are shared with TRBD1. Losses at the gene ends were 1 base for V and 2 bases for J; bases not matched to a gene: 10. There are 17 residues in the CDR3. The germline V gene encodes CDR1 SGHAT and CDR2 FQNNGV. Drawing the rest from reference TRBV11-2 and TRBJ2-7, the complete variable domain is EAGVAQSPRYKIIEKRQSVAFWCNPISGHATLYWYQQILGQGPKLLIQFQNNGVVDDSQLPKDRFSAERLKGVDSTLKIQPAKLEDSAVYLCASSLGIGQGQTYEQYFGPGTRLTVT.

This clonotype was recorded a few times. The rearrangement joins TRBV11-2 to TRBJ2-3; 14 bases align to TRBD2. CDR3 size: 16 residues. Trimming cost V 5 bases and J 5 bases; bases outside gene matches: 6. Germline values: CDR1 SGHAT, CDR2 FQNNGV. This CDR3 reads CASSRGTSGRRDTQYF. Here the CDR3 DNA reads TGTGCCAGCAGCCGAGGGACTAGCGGGAGAAGAGATACGCAGTATTTT.

At least ten counts were recorded for this clonotype. The rearrangement joins TRBV12-3 or TRBV12-4 to TRBJ2-3, with a possible D match to TRBD2 (5 bases). Trimming removed 5 bases from V and 4 bases from J, with 22 bases in between. The CDR3 spans 17 residues. CDR3 sequence (DNA): TGTGCCAGCAGTCCCATGGTTTGGGAGTCTCCCCCAGATACGCAGTATTTT. Translated: CASSPMVWESPPDTQYF.